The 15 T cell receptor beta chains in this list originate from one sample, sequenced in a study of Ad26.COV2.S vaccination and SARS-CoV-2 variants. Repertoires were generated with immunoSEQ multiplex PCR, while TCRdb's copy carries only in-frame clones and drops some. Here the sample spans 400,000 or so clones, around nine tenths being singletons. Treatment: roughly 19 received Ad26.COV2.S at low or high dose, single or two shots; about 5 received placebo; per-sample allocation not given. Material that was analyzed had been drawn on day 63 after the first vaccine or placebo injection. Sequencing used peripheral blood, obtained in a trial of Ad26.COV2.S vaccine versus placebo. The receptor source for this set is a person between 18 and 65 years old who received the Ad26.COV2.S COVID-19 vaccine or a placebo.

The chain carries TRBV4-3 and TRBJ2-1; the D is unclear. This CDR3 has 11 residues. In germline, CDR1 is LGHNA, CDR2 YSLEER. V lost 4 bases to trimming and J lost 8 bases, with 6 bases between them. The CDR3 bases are TGCGCCAGCAGCCTCGGAGATGAGCAGTTCTTC. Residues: CASSLGDEQFF.

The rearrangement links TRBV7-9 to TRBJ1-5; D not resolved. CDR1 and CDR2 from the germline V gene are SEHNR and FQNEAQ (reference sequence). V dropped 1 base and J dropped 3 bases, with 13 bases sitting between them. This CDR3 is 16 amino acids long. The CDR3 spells CASSLDRAPLNQPQHF. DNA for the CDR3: TGTGCCAGCAGCTTAGATCGAGCGCCACTCAATCAGCCCCAGCATTTT.

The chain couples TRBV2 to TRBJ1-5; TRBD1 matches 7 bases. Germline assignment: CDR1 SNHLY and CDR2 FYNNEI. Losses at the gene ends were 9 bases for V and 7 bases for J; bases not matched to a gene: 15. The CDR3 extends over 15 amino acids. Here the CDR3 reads CASHRGSNGGQPQHF. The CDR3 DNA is TGTGCCAGTCACAGGGGAAGTAATGGAGGGCAGCCCCAGCATTTT.

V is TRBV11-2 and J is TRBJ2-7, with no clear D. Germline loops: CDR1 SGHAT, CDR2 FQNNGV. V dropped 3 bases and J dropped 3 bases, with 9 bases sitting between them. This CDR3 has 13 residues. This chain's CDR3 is CASSLAYDYEQYF. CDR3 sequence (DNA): TGTGCCAGCAGCTTGGCATACGACTACGAGCAGTACTTC.

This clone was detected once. The CDR3 coding sequence is TGCGCCAGCAAGAGTAACACTGAAGCTTTCTTT. Translation gives CASKSNTEAFF. The chain recombines TRBV5-1 with TRBJ1-1, with D unclear. The V gene's germline CDR1 is SGHRS and CDR2 YFSETQ. V was clipped by 6 bases and J by 2 bases, with 5 bases between them. This CDR3 has 11 residues.

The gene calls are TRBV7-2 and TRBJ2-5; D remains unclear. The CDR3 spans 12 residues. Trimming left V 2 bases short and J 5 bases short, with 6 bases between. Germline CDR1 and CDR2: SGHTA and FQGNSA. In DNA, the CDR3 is TGTGCCAGCAGCTTATCCCTGGAGACCCAGTACTTC. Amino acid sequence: CASSLSLETQYF.

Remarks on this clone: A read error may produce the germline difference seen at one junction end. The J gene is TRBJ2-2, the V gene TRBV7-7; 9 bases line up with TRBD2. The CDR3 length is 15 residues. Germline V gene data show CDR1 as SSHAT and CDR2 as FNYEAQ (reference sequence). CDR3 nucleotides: TGTGCTAGCAGCCCTAGCGGGGCCCGGACCGGGGAGCTGTTTTTT. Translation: CASSPSGARTGELFF.

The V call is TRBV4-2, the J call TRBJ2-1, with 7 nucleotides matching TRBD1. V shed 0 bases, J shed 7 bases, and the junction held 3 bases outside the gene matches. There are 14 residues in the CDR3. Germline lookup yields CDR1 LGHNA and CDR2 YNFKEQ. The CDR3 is CASSQEGQRNEQFF. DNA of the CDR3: TGTGCCAGCAGCCAAGAGGGACAGAGAAATGAGCAGTTCTTC.

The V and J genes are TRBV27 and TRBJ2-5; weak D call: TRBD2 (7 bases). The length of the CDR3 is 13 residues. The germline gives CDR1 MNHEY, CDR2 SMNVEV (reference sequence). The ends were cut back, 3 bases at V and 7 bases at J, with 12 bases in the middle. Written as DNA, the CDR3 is TGTGCCAGCAGTTTTGGAGGGGGGGGGACCCAGTACTTC. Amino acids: CASSFGGGGTQYF.

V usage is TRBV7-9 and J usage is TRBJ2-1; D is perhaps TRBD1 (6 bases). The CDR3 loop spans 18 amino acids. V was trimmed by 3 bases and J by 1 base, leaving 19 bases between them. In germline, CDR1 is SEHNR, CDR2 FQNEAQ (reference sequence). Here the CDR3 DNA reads TGTGCCAGCAGCTTGGTTCCTTGGGGGCGTGGATCCTACAATGAGCAGTTCTTC. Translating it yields CASSLVPWGRGSYNEQFF.

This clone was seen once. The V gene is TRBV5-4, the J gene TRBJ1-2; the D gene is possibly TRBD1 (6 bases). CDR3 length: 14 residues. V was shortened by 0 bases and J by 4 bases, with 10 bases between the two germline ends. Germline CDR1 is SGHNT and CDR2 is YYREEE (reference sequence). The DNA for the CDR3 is TGTGCCAGCAGCTTGGGAGGGGGGGCCTATGGCTACACCTTC. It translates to CASSLGGGAYGYTF.

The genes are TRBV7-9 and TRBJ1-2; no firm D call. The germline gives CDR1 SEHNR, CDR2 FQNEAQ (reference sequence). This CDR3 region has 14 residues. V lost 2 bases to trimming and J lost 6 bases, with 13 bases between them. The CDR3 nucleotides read TGTGCCAGCAGCTTAAAGGGAATGACCCATGGCTACACCTTC. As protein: CASSLKGMTHGYTF.

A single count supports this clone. The CDR3 nucleotides are TGTGCCAGCAGTCTCCGGACTAGCGGGGCCCAGGCCGGGGAGCTGTTTTTT. This codes for CASSLRTSGAQAGELFF. The rearrangement joins TRBV27 to TRBJ2-2; 12 bases agree with TRBD2. Germline V lookup: CDR1 MNHEY, CDR2 SMNVEV (reference sequence). The CDR3 spans 17 residues. After removal of 5 bases from V and 6 bases from J, the junction contained 10 bases not matched to a gene.

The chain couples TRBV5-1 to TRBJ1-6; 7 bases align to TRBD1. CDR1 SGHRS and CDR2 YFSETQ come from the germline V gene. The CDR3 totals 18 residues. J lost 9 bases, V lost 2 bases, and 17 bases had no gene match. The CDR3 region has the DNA TGCGCCAGCAGCTTCTCGTCGCCGGGACAGTTGTTTGGTTCACCCCTCCACTTT. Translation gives CASSFSSPGQLFGSPLHF.

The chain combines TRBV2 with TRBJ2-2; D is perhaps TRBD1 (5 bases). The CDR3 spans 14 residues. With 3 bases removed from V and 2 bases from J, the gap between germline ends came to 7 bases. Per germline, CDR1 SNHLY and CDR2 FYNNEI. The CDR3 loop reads CASSDDRNTGELFF. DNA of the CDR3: TGTGCCAGCAGTGACGACAGAAACACCGGGGAGCTGTTTTTT.